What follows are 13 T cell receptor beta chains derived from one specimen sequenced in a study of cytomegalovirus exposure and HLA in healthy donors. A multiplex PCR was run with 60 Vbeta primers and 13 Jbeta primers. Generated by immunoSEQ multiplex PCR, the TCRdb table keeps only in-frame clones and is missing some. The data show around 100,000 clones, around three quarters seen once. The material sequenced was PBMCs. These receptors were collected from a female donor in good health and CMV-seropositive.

The CDR3 nucleotides are TGTGCCAGCAGCTTAGGGCAGACTAGCACAGATACGCAGTATTTT. It is translated as CASSLGQTSTDTQYF. The genes are TRBV11-2 and TRBJ2-3; D is unresolved. Germline values: CDR1 SGHAT, CDR2 FQNNGV. The CDR3 spans 15 residues. V lost 1 base to trimming and J lost 0 bases, with 8 bases between them.

Here the CDR3 DNA reads TGTGCCAGCAGATCGCCGGAGGGACAGGGGGATGGCTACACCTTC. It yields the protein CASRSPEGQGDGYTF. The chain couples TRBV28 to TRBJ1-2; 11 bases line up with TRBD1. With V trimmed by 6 bases and J by 6 bases, 9 bases remained unmatched. Germline loops: CDR1 MDHEN, CDR2 SYDVKM. The CDR3 length is 15 residues.

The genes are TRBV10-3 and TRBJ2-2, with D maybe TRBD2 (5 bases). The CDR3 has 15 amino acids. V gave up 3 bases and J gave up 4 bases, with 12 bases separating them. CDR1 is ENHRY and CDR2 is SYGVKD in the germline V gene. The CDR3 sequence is CAISDGLGGTGELFF. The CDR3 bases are TGTGCCATCAGTGATGGGCTAGGAGGCACCGGGGAGCTGTTTTTT.

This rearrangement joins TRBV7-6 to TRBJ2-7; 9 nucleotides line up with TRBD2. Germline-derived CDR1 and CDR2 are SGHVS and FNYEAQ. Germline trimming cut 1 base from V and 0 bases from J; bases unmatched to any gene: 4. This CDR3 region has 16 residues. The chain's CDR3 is CASSLEAGGNSYEQYF. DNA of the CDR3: TGTGCCAGCAGCTTAGAGGCGGGAGGGAACTCCTACGAGCAGTACTTC.

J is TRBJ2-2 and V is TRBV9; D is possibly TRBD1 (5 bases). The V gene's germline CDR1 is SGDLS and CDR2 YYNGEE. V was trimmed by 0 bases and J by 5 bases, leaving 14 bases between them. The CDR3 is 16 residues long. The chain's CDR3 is CASSVVSGSLTGELFF. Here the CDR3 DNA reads TGTGCCAGCAGCGTAGTTTCAGGGTCTCTGACCGGGGAGCTGTTTTTT.

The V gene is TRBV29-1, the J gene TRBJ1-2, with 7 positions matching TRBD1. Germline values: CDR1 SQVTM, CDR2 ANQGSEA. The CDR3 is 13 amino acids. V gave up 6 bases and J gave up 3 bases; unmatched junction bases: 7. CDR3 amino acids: CSVERQGYYGYTF. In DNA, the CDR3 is TGCAGCGTGGAGCGACAGGGTTACTATGGCTACACCTTC.

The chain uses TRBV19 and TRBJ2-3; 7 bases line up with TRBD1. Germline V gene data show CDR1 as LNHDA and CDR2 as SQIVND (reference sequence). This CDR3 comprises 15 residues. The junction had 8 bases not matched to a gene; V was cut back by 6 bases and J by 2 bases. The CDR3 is CASSDRDSPTDTQYF. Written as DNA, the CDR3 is TGTGCCAGTAGCGACCGGGACAGCCCCACAGATACGCAGTATTTT.

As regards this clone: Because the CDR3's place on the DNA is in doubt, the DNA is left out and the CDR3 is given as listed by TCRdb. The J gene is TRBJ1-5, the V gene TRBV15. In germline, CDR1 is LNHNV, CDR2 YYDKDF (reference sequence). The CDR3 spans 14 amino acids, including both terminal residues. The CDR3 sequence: CATSFGAGEGPQHF.

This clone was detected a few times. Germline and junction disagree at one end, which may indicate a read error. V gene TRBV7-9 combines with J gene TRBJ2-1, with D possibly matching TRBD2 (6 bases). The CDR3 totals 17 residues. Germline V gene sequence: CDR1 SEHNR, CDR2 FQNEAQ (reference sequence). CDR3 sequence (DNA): TGTTCCAGCAGCCCAGCCCACACTAGCTTAGGGTACAATGAGCAGTTCTTC. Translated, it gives CSSSPAHTSLGYNEQFF.

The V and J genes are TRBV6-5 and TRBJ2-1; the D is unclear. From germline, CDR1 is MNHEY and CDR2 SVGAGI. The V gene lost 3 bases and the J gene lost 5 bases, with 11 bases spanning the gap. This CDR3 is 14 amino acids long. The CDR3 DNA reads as TGTGCCAGCAGTTATCAAACAGATCACAATGAGCAGTTCTTC. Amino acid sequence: CASSYQTDHNEQFF.

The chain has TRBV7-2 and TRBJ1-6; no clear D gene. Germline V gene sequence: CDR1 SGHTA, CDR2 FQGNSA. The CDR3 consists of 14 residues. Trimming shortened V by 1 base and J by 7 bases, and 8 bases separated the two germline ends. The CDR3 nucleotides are TGTGCCAGCAGCTTAGGGGCGGGGAATTCACCCCTCCACTTT. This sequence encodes CASSLGAGNSPLHF.

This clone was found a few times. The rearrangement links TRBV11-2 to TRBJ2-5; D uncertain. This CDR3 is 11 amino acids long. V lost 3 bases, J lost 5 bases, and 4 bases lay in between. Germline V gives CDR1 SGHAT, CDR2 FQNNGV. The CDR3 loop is CASSLSETQYF. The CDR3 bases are TGTGCCAGCAGCTTGAGCGAGACCCAGTACTTC.

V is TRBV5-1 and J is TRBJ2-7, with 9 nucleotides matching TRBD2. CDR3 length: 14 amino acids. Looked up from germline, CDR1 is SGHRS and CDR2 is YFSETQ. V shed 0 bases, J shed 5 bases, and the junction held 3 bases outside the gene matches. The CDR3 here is CASSLEREENEQYF. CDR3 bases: TGCGCCAGCAGCTTGGAGCGGGAGGAGAACGAGCAGTACTTC.